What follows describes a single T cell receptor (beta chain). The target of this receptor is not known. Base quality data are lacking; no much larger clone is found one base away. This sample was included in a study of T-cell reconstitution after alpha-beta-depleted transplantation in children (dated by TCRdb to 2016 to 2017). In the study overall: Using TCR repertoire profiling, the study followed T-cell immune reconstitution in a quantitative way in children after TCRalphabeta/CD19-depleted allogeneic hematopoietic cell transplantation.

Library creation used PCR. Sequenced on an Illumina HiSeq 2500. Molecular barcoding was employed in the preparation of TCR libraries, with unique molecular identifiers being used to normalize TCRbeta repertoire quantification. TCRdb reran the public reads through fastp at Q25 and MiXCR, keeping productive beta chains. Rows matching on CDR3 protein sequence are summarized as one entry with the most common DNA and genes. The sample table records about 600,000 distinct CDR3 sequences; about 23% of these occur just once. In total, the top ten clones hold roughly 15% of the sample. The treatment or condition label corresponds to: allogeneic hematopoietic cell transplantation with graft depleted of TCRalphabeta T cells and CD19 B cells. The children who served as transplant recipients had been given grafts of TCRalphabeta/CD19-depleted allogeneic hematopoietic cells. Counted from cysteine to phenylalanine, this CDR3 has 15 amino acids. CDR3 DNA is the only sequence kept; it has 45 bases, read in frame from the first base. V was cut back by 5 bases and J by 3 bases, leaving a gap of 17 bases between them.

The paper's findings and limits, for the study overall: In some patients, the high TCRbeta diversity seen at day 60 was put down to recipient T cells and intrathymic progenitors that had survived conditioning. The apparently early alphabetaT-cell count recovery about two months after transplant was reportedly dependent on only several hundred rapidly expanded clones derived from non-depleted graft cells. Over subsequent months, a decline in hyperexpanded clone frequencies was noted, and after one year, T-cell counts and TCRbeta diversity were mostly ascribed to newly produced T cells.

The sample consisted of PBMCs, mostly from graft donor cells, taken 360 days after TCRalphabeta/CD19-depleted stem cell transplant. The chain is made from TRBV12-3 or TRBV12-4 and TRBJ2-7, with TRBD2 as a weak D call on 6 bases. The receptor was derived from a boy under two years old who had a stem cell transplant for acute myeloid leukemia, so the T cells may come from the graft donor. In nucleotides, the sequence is TGTGCCAGCAGTACCGGGACTGCCCTCGGCTACGAGCAGTACTTC. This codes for CASSTGTALGYEQYF.